This T cell receptor beta chain was identified in a study of blood T cell repertoires in COVID-19. Study-wide context: The United States, Italy and Spain were the sources of the acute and convalescent COVID-19 samples.

As originally analysed: Nucleated cell counts were estimated from reference gene primer amplification. Profiled with immunoSEQ multiplex PCR; TCRdb holds only in-frame clones, not every one. V and J calls and clone size are copied from that table; D and trimming were computed from the DNA. Here the sample spans 110,000 or so clones, around 89% being singletons. This clone was recorded only once. Trimming left V 3 bases short and J 0 bases short, with 8 bases between. CDR3 length equals 14 residues. Germline-derived CDR1 and CDR2 are LNHDA and SQIVND (reference sequence). The J gene is TRBJ1-2, the V gene TRBV19, with no clear D. The sequenced sample was peripheral blood. The TCR originated in a human donor with acute or convalescent COVID-19. The donor label of this sample is uncertain. CDR3 in DNA: TGTGCCAGTAGTATCACGAGGGCTAACTATGGCTACACCTTC. This encodes CASSITRANYGYTF.